This TCR beta chain was sequenced during a study of T cell changes during pregnancy in multiple sclerosis (dated by TCRdb to about 2019). Context from the whole study: Changes in the T cell repertoire over the course of pregnancy were examined in this study in women with multiple sclerosis.

Comments on this clone: What this receptor recognizes is not known. Base-call qualities are not available, and no considerably larger clone is one nucleotide away.

The germline V gene yields MDHEN for CDR1 and SYDVKM for CDR2. The cysteine opens and the phenylalanine closes a CDR3 of 19 amino acids. Just the 57-base CDR3 DNA is kept, in frame starting at base 1. For this chain, trimming is 7 bases at the V end and 0 bases at the J end, and the number of junction bases without a gene match is 12. The protocol used for the library was the immunoSEQ multiplex PCR assay. TCRdb retrieved this table from immuneACCESS and kept in-frame rearrangements only. Not all clones are present; in checked studies, unresolved V genes account for under half, and no reason is known for the remainder. The sample profile shows approximately 60,000 clones; about 92% of them were found once. The ten biggest clones cover less than 3% of the sample.

This specimen consisted of peripheral blood, obtained in the second trimester of pregnancy. The V gene is TRBV28 and the J gene is TRBJ2-2; 12 bases in the middle match TRBD1. The source is a female donor in good health, enrolled as a control in a pregnancy study. The CDR3 in this case is CASTQAGTGGIANTGELFF. The nucleotide sequence is given as TGTGCCAGCACCCAAGCCGGGACAGGGGGCATTGCGAACACCGGGGAGCTGTTTTTT.